This is a list of T cell receptor beta chains from one sample in a study of T cells after yellow fever vaccination. TCRdb ran MiXCR on the 5' RACE reads and lists one entry per CDR3 protein. In the table there are fewer than 450,000 distinct CDR3 sequences, under 14% of which are singletons. The specimen comprised PBMCs, sampled on the day of the first yellow fever vaccination. The source of these receptors is a man aged 18 to 29 who received the YFV17D yellow fever vaccine. The CDR3 runs from the conserved cysteine through the conserved F or W. The D gene is left open where the match is weak. Part of the rows lack a size; the others show once, few, many or a class for expanded clones.

CDR3aa: CASSPGGPTGVEQYF
CDR3nt: TGCGCCAGCAGCCCAGGTGGACCCACCGGAGTCGAGCAGTACTTC
abundance: few
v_gene: TRBV5-1
d_gene: NA
j_gene: TRBJ2-7

CDR3aa: CASSYGRDYGYTF
CDR3nt: TGTGCCAGCAGTTACGGCCGGGACTATGGCTACACCTTC
abundance: many
v_gene: TRBV6-2/TRBV6-3
d_gene: NA
j_gene: TRBJ1-2

CDR3aa: CASSLMGSQDIQYF
CDR3nt: TGTGCCAGCAGCTTAATGGGCAGTCAGGACATTCAGTACTTC
abundance: NA
v_gene: TRBV7-3
d_gene: NA
j_gene: TRBJ2-4

CDR3aa: CSARIQPYGYTF
CDR3nt: TGCAGTGCTAGGATACAGCCTTATGGCTACACCTTC
abundance: few
v_gene: TRBV20-1
d_gene: NA
j_gene: TRBJ1-2

CDR3aa: CASSPRLATYNEQFF
CDR3nt: TGTGCCAGCAGCCCCAGACTAGCTACCTACAATGAGCAGTTCTTC
abundance: NA
v_gene: TRBV13
d_gene: TRBD2
j_gene: TRBJ2-1

CDR3aa: CASNPGTSIEQYF
CDR3nt: TGTGCCAGCAACCCCGGGACTAGCATCGAGCAGTACTTC
abundance: NA
v_gene: TRBV12-3/TRBV12-4
d_gene: TRBD2
j_gene: TRBJ2-7

CDR3aa: CASSKTSGANTDTQYF
CDR3nt: TGTGCCAGCAGCAAGACTAGCGGGGCAAACACAGATACGCAGTATTTT
abundance: NA
v_gene: TRBV6-1
d_gene: TRBD2
j_gene: TRBJ2-3

CDR3aa: CASSAGDNNSPLHF
CDR3nt: TGCGCCAGCAGCGCCGGGGACAATAATTCACCCCTCCACTTT
abundance: NA
v_gene: TRBV5-1
d_gene: NA
j_gene: TRBJ1-6

CDR3aa: CSAEQGATDTQYF
CDR3nt: TGCAGTGCTGAACAGGGGGCAACAGATACGCAGTATTTT
abundance: few
v_gene: TRBV20-1
d_gene: TRBD1
j_gene: TRBJ2-3

CDR3aa: CASSFPQGHGYTF
CDR3nt: TGTGCCAGCAGCTTTCCCCAGGGGCATGGCTACACCTTC
abundance: few
v_gene: TRBV7-9
d_gene: NA
j_gene: TRBJ1-2

CDR3aa: CSARSPGQGKGEQFF
CDR3nt: TGCAGTGCTAGATCGCCGGGACAGGGTAAGGGTGAGCAGTTCTTC
abundance: NA
v_gene: TRBV20-1
d_gene: TRBD1
j_gene: TRBJ2-1

CDR3aa: CASTGGANTGELFF
CDR3nt: TGTGCCAGCACCGGGGGGGCGAACACCGGGGAGCTGTTTTTT
abundance: NA
v_gene: TRBV9
d_gene: TRBD2
j_gene: TRBJ2-2

CDR3aa: CASSPGQGNQETQYF
CDR3nt: TGTGCCAGCAGCCCAGGACAGGGGAACCAAGAGACCCAGTACTTC
abundance: many
v_gene: TRBV27
d_gene: TRBD1
j_gene: TRBJ2-5

CDR3aa: CAISESGYEQYF
CDR3nt: TGTGCCATCAGTGAGTCGGGGTACGAGCAGTACTTC
abundance: few
v_gene: TRBV10-3
d_gene: NA
j_gene: TRBJ2-7

CDR3aa: CSARMGVTEAFF
CDR3nt: TGCAGTGCTCGCATGGGGGTGACTGAAGCTTTCTTT
abundance: few
v_gene: TRBV20-1
d_gene: NA
j_gene: TRBJ1-1

CDR3aa: CASSLSSNNEQFF
CDR3nt: TGTGCCAGCAGTTTATCTTCTAACAATGAGCAGTTCTTC
abundance: NA
v_gene: TRBV6-2/TRBV6-3
d_gene: NA
j_gene: TRBJ2-1

CDR3aa: CASGLGYEQYF
CDR3nt: TGTGCTAGTGGTTTGGGCTACGAGCAGTACTTC
abundance: NA
v_gene: TRBV12-5
d_gene: NA
j_gene: TRBJ2-7

CDR3aa: CATSRVNTEAFF
CDR3nt: TGTGCCACCAGCAGGGTGAACACTGAAGCTTTCTTT
abundance: NA
v_gene: TRBV15
d_gene: NA
j_gene: TRBJ1-1

CDR3aa: CASSEMGFGTGPNEQFF
CDR3nt: TGTGCCAGCAGTGAAATGGGCTTTGGGACAGGGCCCAATGAGCAGTTCTTC
abundance: NA
v_gene: TRBV28
d_gene: TRBD1
j_gene: TRBJ2-1

CDR3aa: CASSPSDGRSSTDTQYF
CDR3nt: TGCGCCAGCAGCCCAAGTGACGGGAGATCTAGCACAGATACGCAGTATTTT
abundance: few
v_gene: TRBV4-1
d_gene: NA
j_gene: TRBJ2-3

CDR3aa: CASSSSDRKQPQHF
CDR3nt: TGTGCCAGCAGTTCCTCGGACAGAAAGCAGCCCCAGCATTTT
abundance: few
v_gene: TRBV12-3/TRBV12-4
d_gene: NA
j_gene: TRBJ1-5

CDR3aa: CASSLWGSGNQPQHF
CDR3nt: TGTGCCAGCAGCTTGTGGGGTAGCGGGAATCAGCCCCAGCATTTT
abundance: few
v_gene: TRBV5-5
d_gene: NA
j_gene: TRBJ1-5

CDR3aa: CASSQVASGSFTDTQYF
CDR3nt: TGCGCCAGCAGCCAAGTGGCTAGCGGGTCCTTCACAGATACGCAGTATTTT
abundance: many
v_gene: TRBV4-3
d_gene: TRBD2
j_gene: TRBJ2-3

CDR3aa: CASLSLGRNTEAFF
CDR3nt: TGTGCCAGTCTGAGCTTGGGGCGTAACACTGAAGCTTTCTTT
abundance: NA
v_gene: TRBV19
d_gene: NA
j_gene: TRBJ1-1

CDR3aa: CASSPQLAGGFEQYF
CDR3nt: TGTGCCAGCAGCCCCCAACTAGCGGGGGGTTTCGAGCAGTACTTC
abundance: few
v_gene: TRBV7-2
d_gene: TRBD2
j_gene: TRBJ2-7

CDR3aa: CASSLVGGLLPQHF
CDR3nt: TGTGCCAGCAGCTTAGTAGGAGGGCTGCTACCCCAGCATTTT
abundance: NA
v_gene: TRBV7-2
d_gene: NA
j_gene: TRBJ1-5

CDR3aa: CASSSNGGPMIWYNEQFF
CDR3nt: TGTGCCAGCAGTTCTAACGGGGGCCCAATGATATGGTACAATGAGCAGTTCTTC
abundance: few
v_gene: TRBV12-3/TRBV12-4
d_gene: NA
j_gene: TRBJ2-1

CDR3aa: CASSQPPDTQYF
CDR3nt: TGCGCCAGCAGCCAACCCCCGGATACGCAGTATTTT
abundance: NA
v_gene: TRBV4-3
d_gene: NA
j_gene: TRBJ2-3

CDR3aa: CASSPGTGSIGYGYTF
CDR3nt: TGTGCCAGCAGCCCCGGGACAGGGAGTATAGGCTATGGCTACACCTTC
abundance: NA
v_gene: TRBV7-2
d_gene: TRBD1
j_gene: TRBJ1-2

CDR3aa: CASSYSGVYDEQFF
CDR3nt: TGTGCCAGCAGCTATAGCGGGGTATACGATGAGCAGTTCTTC
abundance: NA
v_gene: TRBV7-6
d_gene: TRBD2
j_gene: TRBJ2-1

CDR3aa: CASKVGGVAEAFF
CDR3nt: TGTGCCAGCAAGGTGGGGGGAGTCGCTGAAGCTTTCTTT
abundance: NA
v_gene: TRBV12-3/TRBV12-4
d_gene: NA
j_gene: TRBJ1-1

CDR3aa: CSVKQGDSNQPQHF
CDR3nt: TGCAGCGTTAAACAGGGAGATAGCAATCAGCCCCAGCATTTT
abundance: NA
v_gene: TRBV29-1
d_gene: NA
j_gene: TRBJ1-5

CDR3aa: CASCTEAVRSGNTIYF
CDR3nt: TGCGCCAGCTGCACCGAGGCAGTCCGGTCTGGAAACACCATATATTTT
abundance: few
v_gene: TRBV5-1
d_gene: NA
j_gene: TRBJ1-3

CDR3aa: CASSQESGVYNEQFF
CDR3nt: TGTGCCAGCAGCCAAGAGTCCGGAGTCTACAATGAGCAGTTCTTC
abundance: NA
v_gene: TRBV3-1
d_gene: NA
j_gene: TRBJ2-1

CDR3aa: CASSLAAFTLRGGYTF
CDR3nt: TGTGCCAGCAGCTTAGCGGCTTTCACCCTAAGGGGTGGCTACACCTTC
abundance: NA
v_gene: TRBV7-2
d_gene: NA
j_gene: TRBJ1-2

CDR3aa: CASSYGANYGYTF
CDR3nt: TGTGCCAGCAGTTACGGGGCTAACTATGGCTACACCTTC
abundance: few
v_gene: TRBV6-5
d_gene: NA
j_gene: TRBJ1-2

CDR3aa: CASSSRQDNEQFF
CDR3nt: TGTGCCAGCAGCTCCAGACAGGACAATGAGCAGTTCTTC
abundance: NA
v_gene: TRBV7-6
d_gene: NA
j_gene: TRBJ2-1

CDR3aa: CASSPGQGIGPLHF
CDR3nt: TGTGCCAGCAGTCCAGGACAGGGGATCGGACCCCTCCACTTT
abundance: NA
v_gene: TRBV6-1
d_gene: TRBD1
j_gene: TRBJ1-6

CDR3aa: CASSLLPRDTETQYF
CDR3nt: TGTGCCAGCAGCTTACTGCCCAGGGATACTGAGACCCAGTACTTC
abundance: few
v_gene: TRBV11-3
d_gene: NA
j_gene: TRBJ2-5

CDR3aa: CASSVDSYNSPLHF
CDR3nt: TGCGCCAGCAGCGTCGACAGCTATAATTCACCCCTCCACTTT
abundance: NA
v_gene: TRBV5-1
d_gene: NA
j_gene: TRBJ1-6

CDR3aa: CASSSRFEQFF
CDR3nt: TGTGCCAGCAGCTCCCGTTTTGAGCAGTTCTTC
abundance: few
v_gene: TRBV11-1
d_gene: NA
j_gene: TRBJ2-1

CDR3aa: CASKLDRGWETQYF
CDR3nt: TGTGCCAGCAAGCTCGACCGAGGGTGGGAGACCCAGTACTTC
abundance: few
v_gene: TRBV18
d_gene: NA
j_gene: TRBJ2-5

CDR3aa: CASSFGRALAKNIQYF
CDR3nt: TGTGCCAGCAGCTTCGGAAGGGCCCTAGCCAAAAACATTCAGTACTTC
abundance: NA
v_gene: TRBV5-4
d_gene: NA
j_gene: TRBJ2-4

CDR3aa: CASSMGRHNEQFF
CDR3nt: TGTGCCAGTAGTATGGGCAGACACAATGAGCAGTTCTTC
abundance: NA
v_gene: TRBV19
d_gene: NA
j_gene: TRBJ2-1

CDR3aa: CASGNPWLGHEQYF
CDR3nt: TGTGCCAGCGGAAACCCCTGGTTGGGGCACGAGCAGTACTTC
abundance: NA
v_gene: TRBV12-3/TRBV12-4
d_gene: NA
j_gene: TRBJ2-7

CDR3aa: CASSLARGQGHMNTEAFF
CDR3nt: TGTGCCAGCAGCTTAGCGAGGGGACAGGGGCACATGAACACTGAAGCTTTCTTT
abundance: NA
v_gene: TRBV11-1
d_gene: TRBD1
j_gene: TRBJ1-1

CDR3aa: CASSRDTYEQYF
CDR3nt: TGTGCCAGCAGCCGGGACACCTACGAGCAGTACTTC
abundance: many
v_gene: TRBV5-4
d_gene: NA
j_gene: TRBJ2-7

CDR3aa: CASSLMGAESTQYF
CDR3nt: TGTGCCAGCAGTTTAATGGGGGCTGAATCAACGCAGTATTTT
abundance: NA
v_gene: TRBV28
d_gene: NA
j_gene: TRBJ2-3

CDR3aa: CASSPPGELAGGRGETQYF
CDR3nt: TGTGCCAGCAGCCCCCCGGGGGAGCTAGCGGGGGGACGAGGCGAGACCCAGTACTTC
abundance: NA
v_gene: TRBV11-1
d_gene: TRBD2
j_gene: TRBJ2-5

CDR3aa: CASSRPGYNEQFF
CDR3nt: TGCGCCAGCAGCCGCCCAGGCTACAATGAGCAGTTCTTC
abundance: NA
v_gene: TRBV4-3
d_gene: NA
j_gene: TRBJ2-1